Each of the 9 T cell receptor beta chains below was sequenced from the same sample in a study of T cells in Graves' hyperthyroidism and ophthalmopathy. The CDR3 regions of TCR beta were amplified from RNA transcripts. HTBI primers were used for first-round RT-PCR of the TCR CDR3. MiXCR, run by TCRdb on the multiplex PCR reads, gives a single entry per CDR3 protein. The sample holds 700,000 or so distinct CDR3 sequences, around 15% seen once. Sequenced input: blood. The receptor source for this set is a man between 18 and 35 years old with Graves' hyperthyroidism.

This clonotype was seen ten or more times. The V call is TRBV2, the J call TRBJ2-1, with D perhaps TRBD1 (6 bases). This CDR3 spans 14 amino acids. V was pared by 7 bases and J by 5 bases, with 15 bases between. The germline gives CDR1 SNHLY, CDR2 FYNNEI. The CDR3, as DNA: TGTGCCAGCATAAACAGGGAAATAGACAATGAGCAGTTCTTC. It is translated as CASINREIDNEQFF.

A few counts support this clonotype. The chain employs TRBV7-9 and TRBJ2-7; D unresolved. V gave up 6 bases and J gave up 3 bases, with 15 bases separating them. This CDR3 has 14 amino acids. Germline CDR1 and CDR2: SEHNR and FQNEAQ (reference sequence). The CDR3 DNA sequence: TGTGCCAGCAGTTCCCTGGAGATGGGCTACGAGCAGTACTTC. Protein: CASSSLEMGYEQYF.

The rearrangement uses TRBV9 and TRBJ2-5; TRBD1 matches at 7 bases. CDR1 and CDR2 (germline): SGDLS, YYNGEE. With 4 bases clipped from V and 14 bases from J, the junction kept 11 bases outside the gene matches. The CDR3 is made up of 12 amino acids. CDR3 sequence (DNA): TGTGCCAGCAGCCCAGTCGGACAGGAGTTATACTTC. Its protein is CASSPVGQELYF. The full variable domain, in which reference TRBV9 and TRBJ2-5 provide the parts outside the CDR3, is DSGVTQTPKHLITATGQRVTLRCSPRSGDLSVYWYQQSLDQGLQFLIQYYNGEERAKGNILERFSAQQFPDLHSELNLSSLELGDSALYFCASSPVGQELYFGPGTRLLVL.

This clonotype showed up many times. V gene TRBV18 combines with J gene TRBJ2-7, with 7 bases fitting TRBD1. Germline lookup yields CDR1 KGHSH and CDR2 LQKENI. This CDR3 has 15 amino acids. After removal of 0 bases from V and 7 bases from J, the junction contained 9 bases not matched to a gene. In DNA, the CDR3 is TGTGCCAGCTCACCACCGTCCAGACAGGGTTGGGAGCAGTACTTC. It codes for CASSPPSRQGWEQYF.

This clonotype was counted many times. This CDR3 reads CATQAYSNQPQHF. In nucleotides, the CDR3 is TGTGCCACACAGGCATATAGCAATCAGCCCCAGCATTTT. The chain links TRBV12-3 or TRBV12-4 to TRBJ1-5; D possibly corresponds to TRBD1 (5 bases). V lost 10 bases and J 0 bases, leaving 10 bases between the germline ends. The CDR3 loop spans 13 amino acids.

The rearrangement links TRBV5-5 to TRBJ2-1, with D possibly TRBD2 on 5 matching bases. This CDR3 has 13 residues. Trimming cost V 4 bases and J 9 bases, with 14 bases left between them. Germline CDR1 and CDR2: SGHKS and YYEKEE (reference sequence). Written as DNA, the CDR3 is TGTGCCAGCAGCATCCTAGATCGGGGTGAGCAGTTCTTC. Translated, it gives CASSILDRGEQFF.

This clonotype showed up many times. V and J are TRBV20-1 and TRBJ2-1, with 12 positions matching TRBD1. Germline CDR1 is DFQATT and CDR2 is SNEGSKA (reference sequence). The CDR3 length is 15 residues. J lost 9 bases, V lost 5 bases, and 11 bases had no gene match. The CDR3 DNA sequence: TGCAGTGCTGCCGGGACAGGGGGCGTTTACGGTGAGCAGTTCTTC. It translates to CSAAGTGGVYGEQFF.

This clonotype came up many times. This sequence joins TRBV28 and TRBJ2-2, with 8 bases fitting TRBD2. The CDR3 has 16 amino acids. V shed 6 bases, J shed 6 bases, and the junction held 12 bases outside the gene matches. CDR1 is MDHEN and CDR2 is SYDVKM in the germline V gene. As DNA, the CDR3 is TGTGCCAGCAGCCAGACTAGCGTAGGTGTGGCCGGGGAGCTGTTTTTT. Amino acids: CASSQTSVGVAGELFF.

The chain combines TRBV6-1 with TRBJ1-4; the D is unclear. The CDR3 runs 15 residues. The V and J ends lost 6 bases and 8 bases respectively, with 19 bases between them. Per germline, CDR1 MNHNS and CDR2 SASEGT. The CDR3 nucleotides are TGTGCCAGCAGCGATCCCGGACCGCGAGGGGAAAAACTGTTTTTT. Its translation: CASSDPGPRGEKLFF.